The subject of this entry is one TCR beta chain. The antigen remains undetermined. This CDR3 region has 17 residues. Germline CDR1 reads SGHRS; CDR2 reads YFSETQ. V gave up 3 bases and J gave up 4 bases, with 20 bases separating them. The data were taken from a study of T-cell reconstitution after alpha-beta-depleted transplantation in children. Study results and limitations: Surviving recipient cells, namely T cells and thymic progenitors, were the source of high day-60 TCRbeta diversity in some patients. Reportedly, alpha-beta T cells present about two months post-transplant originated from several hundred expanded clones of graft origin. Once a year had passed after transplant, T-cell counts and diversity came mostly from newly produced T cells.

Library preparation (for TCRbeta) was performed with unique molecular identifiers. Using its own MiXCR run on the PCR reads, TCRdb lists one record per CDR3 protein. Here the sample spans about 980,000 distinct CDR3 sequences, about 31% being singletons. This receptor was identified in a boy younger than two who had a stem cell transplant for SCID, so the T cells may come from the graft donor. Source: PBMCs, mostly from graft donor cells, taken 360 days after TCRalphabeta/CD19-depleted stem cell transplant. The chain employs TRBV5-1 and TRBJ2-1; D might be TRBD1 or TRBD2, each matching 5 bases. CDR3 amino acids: CASSSGPGTLFYNEQFF. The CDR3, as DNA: TGCGCCAGCAGCTCGGGACCCGGGACCCTTTTTTACAATGAGCAGTTCTTC.